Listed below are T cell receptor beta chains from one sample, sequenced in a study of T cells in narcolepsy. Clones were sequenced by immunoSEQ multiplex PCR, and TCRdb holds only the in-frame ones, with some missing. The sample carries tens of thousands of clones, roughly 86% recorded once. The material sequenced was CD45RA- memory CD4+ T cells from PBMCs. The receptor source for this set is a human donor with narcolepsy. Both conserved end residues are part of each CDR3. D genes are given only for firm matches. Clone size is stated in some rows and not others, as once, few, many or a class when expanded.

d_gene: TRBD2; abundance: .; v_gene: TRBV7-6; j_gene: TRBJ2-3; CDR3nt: TGTGCCAGCAGCTTATTCGGGGGGGGACCCACAGATACGCAGTATTTT; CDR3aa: CASSLFGGGPTDTQYF
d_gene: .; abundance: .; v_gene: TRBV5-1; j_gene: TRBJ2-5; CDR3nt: TGCGCCAGCAGCTTGGATCCGGGGCGGGAGACCCAGTACTTC; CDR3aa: CASSLDPGRETQYF
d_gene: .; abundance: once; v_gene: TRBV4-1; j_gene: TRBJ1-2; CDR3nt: TGCGCCAGCAGCCAACCCACAGGGCTGGGGGGCTATGGCTACACCTTC; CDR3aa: CASSQPTGLGGYGYTF
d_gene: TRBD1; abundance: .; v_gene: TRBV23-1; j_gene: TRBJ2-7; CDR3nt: TGCGCCAGCAGTCAACTCCGGGACAGGGGGTACGAGCAGTACTTC; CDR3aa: CASSQLRDRGYEQYF
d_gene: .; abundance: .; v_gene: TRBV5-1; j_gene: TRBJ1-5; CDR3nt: TGCGCCAGCAGCTTGGCCGGTAGGGGGGATCAGCCCCAGCATTTT; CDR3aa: CASSLAGRGDQPQHF
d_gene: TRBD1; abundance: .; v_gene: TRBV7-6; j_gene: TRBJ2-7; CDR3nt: TGCGCCAGCAGCCCAAACAGGGGGCAAGGCGAGCAGTACTTC; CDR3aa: CASSPNRGQGEQYF
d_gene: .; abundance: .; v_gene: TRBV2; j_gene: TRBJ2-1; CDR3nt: TGTGCCAGCAGTGAGGACAGAAGCTCCTACAATGAGCAGTTCTTC; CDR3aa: CASSEDRSSYNEQFF
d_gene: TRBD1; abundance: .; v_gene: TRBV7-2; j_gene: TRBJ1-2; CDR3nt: TGTGCCAGCAGCCTTACAGGGGGCCTGGATCCTAACTATGGCTACACCTTC; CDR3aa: CASSLTGGLDPNYGYTF
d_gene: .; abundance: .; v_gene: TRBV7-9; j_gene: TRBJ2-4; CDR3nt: TGTGCCAGCAGCGAAGGGACCTTAACTCTACCTCTAGCCAAAAACATTCAGTACTTC; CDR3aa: CASSEGTLTLPLAKNIQYF
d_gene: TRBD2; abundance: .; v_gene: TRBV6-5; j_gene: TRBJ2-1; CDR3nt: TGTGCCAGCAGATGGACTAGCGGGAGCAATGAGCAGTTCTTC; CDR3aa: CASRWTSGSNEQFF
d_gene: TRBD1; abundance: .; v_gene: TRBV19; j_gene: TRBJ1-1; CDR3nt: TGTGCCAGCAGGGACAGGGGACTGAACACTGAAGCTTTCTTT; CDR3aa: CASRDRGLNTEAFF
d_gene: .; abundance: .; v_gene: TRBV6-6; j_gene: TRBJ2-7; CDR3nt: TGTGCCACCGTTGGGCAGGGGTACGAGCAGTACTTC; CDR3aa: CATVGQGYEQYF
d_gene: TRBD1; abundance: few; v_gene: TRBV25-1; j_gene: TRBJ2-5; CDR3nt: TGTGCCAGCAGTGAATTCCCCCGGGACAGTTTATTCGAGACCCAGTACTTC; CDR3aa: CASSEFPRDSLFETQYF
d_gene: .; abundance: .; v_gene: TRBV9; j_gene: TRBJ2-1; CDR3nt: TGTGCCAGCCAGGATATGGGGGGCAATGAGCAGTTCTTC; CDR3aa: CASQDMGGNEQFF
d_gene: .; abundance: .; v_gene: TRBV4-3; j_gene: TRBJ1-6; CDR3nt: TGCGCCAGCAGCCAAAATCGTGCGGGCGGCCTTTTGAATTCACCCCTCCACTTT; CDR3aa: CASSQNRAGGLLNSPLHF
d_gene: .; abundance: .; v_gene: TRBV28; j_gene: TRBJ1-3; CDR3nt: TGTGCCAGCAGGAGGCCTTCCGGATCTGGAAACACCATATATTTT; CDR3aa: CASRRPSGSGNTIYF
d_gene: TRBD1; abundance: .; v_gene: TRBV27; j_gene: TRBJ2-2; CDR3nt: TGTGCCAGCAGTTTATTGGACAGGGTCGGCGGGGAGCTGTTTTTT; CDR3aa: CASSLLDRVGGELFF
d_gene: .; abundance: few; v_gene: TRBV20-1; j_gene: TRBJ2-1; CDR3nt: TGCAGTGATCGGTACAATGAGCAGTTCTTC; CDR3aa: CSDRYNEQFF
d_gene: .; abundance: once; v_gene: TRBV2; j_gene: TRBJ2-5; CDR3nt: TGTGCCAGCAGTGAAGAAAAGAGGGTGACCCAGTACTTC; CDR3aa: CASSEEKRVTQYF
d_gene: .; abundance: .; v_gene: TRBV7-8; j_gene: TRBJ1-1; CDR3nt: TGTGCCAGCACCGTACTGGCTATGAACACTGAAGCTTTCTTT; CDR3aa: CASTVLAMNTEAFF
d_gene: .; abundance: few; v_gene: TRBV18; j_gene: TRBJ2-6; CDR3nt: TGTGCCAGCTCACCATTGCAGCCTTCTGGGGCCAACGTCCTGACTTTC; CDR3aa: CASSPLQPSGANVLTF
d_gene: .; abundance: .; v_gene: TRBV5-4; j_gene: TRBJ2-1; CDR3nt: TGTGCCAGCAGCAGACACACCAATGAGCAGTTCTTC; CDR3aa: CASSRHTNEQFF
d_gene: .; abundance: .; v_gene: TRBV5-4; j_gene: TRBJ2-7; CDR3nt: TGTGCCAGCAGCTCGTCGGGCTACGAGCAGTACTTC; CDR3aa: CASSSSGYEQYF
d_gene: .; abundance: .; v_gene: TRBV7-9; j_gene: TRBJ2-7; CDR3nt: TGTGCCAGCAGCCCAAGCGAACTAGTCTACGAGCAGTACTTC; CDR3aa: CASSPSELVYEQYF
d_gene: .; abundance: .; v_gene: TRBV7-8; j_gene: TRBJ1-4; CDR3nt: TGTGCCAGCAGCTTACTAGGCTCTTCTAATGAAAAACTGTTTTTT; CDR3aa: CASSLLGSSNEKLFF
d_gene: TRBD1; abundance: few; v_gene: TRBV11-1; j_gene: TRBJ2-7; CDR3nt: TGTGCCAGCAGCGGGACAGGGACTCGGTACGAGCAGTACTTC; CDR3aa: CASSGTGTRYEQYF
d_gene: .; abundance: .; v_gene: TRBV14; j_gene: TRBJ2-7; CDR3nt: TGTGCCAGCAGCACGACCTGGGGAGACGAGCAGTACTTC; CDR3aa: CASSTTWGDEQYF
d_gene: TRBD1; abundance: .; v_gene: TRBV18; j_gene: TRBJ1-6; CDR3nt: TGTGCCAGCTCAATCGACAGGGCCAATTCACCCCTCCACTTT; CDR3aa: CASSIDRANSPLHF
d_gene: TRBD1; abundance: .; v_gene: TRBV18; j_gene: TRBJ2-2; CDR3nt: TGTGCCAGCTCACCACTCGGGACAGGTACTCCCGGGGAGCTGTTTTTT; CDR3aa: CASSPLGTGTPGELFF
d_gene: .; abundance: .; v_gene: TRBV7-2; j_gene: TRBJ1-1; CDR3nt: TGTGCCAGCAGCTTATGGAGGAACACTGAAGCTTTCTTT; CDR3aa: CASSLWRNTEAFF
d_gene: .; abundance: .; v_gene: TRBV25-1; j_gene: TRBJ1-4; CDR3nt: TGTGCCAGCGCAAAGCAGTCTGGGTCCGAAAAACTGTTTTTT; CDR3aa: CASAKQSGSEKLFF
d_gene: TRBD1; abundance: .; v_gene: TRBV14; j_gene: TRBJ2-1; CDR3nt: TGTGCCAGCAGCCCTCAGACAGGGGAGAGCTCCTACAATGAGCAGTTCTTC; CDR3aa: CASSPQTGESSYNEQFF
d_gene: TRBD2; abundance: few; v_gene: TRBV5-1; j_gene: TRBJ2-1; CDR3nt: TGCGCCAGCAGCTTGGTTTCGGGGGAGGGACACAATGAGCAGTTCTTC; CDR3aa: CASSLVSGEGHNEQFF
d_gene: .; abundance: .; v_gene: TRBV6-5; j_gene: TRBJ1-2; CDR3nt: TGTGCCAGCAGTCCGTCGGGAAACTATGGCTACACCTTC; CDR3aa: CASSPSGNYGYTF
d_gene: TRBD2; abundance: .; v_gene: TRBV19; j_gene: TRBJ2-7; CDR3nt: TGTGCCAGTACAAAAGGACTAGATTCCTACGAGCAGTACTTC; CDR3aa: CASTKGLDSYEQYF
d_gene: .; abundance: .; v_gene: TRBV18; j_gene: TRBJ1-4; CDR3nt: TGTGCCAGCTCACCCCAGGCAGGGAAGGAGGAAAAACTGTTTTTT; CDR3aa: CASSPQAGKEEKLFF
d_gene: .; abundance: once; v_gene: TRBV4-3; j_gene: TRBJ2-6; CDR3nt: TGCGCCAGCAGCCAAGTAACCTCAACGCAGGCTGGGGCCAACGTCCTGACTTTC; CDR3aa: CASSQVTSTQAGANVLTF
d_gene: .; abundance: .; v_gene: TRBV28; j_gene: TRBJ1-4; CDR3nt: TGTGCCAGCACAGGGGCCCGTGAAAAACTGTTTTTT; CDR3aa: CASTGAREKLFF
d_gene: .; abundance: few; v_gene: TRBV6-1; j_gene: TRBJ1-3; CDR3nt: TGTGCCAGCAGGCAAATCTCTGGAAACACCATATATTTT; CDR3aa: CASRQISGNTIYF
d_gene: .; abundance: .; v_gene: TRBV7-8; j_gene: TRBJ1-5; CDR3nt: TGTGCCAGCACCTCGTCGCCTGGCGGCCAGCCCCAGCATTTT; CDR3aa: CASTSSPGGQPQHF
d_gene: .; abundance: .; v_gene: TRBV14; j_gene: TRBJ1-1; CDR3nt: TGTGCCAGCAGCATCTTTACAGGTCGGGACACTGAAGCTTTCTTT; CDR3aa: CASSIFTGRDTEAFF